This T cell receptor beta chain stems from a study of blood T cell repertoires in COVID-19. Some clones are missing from TCRdb's copy, which holds only in-frame ones; the method was immunoSEQ multiplex PCR. The repertoire holds roughly 310,000 clones, with 75% to 90% as singletons. Patients at the Seattle site were enrolled during active infection and followed longitudinally. The CDR3 is made up of 15 amino acids. Between the trimmed V and J ends, which lost 5 bases and 3 bases, there was a span of 14 bases. Germline CDR1 MNHEY, CDR2 SVGEGT. The clonotype was recovered from a woman aged 25 to 45 with COVID-19, enrolled during active disease. The V call is TRBV6-2 or TRBV6-3, the J call TRBJ1-5; D is undetermined. The source material was peripheral blood. CDR3 residues: CASSNSGGINQPQHF. The CDR3 region has the DNA TGTGCCAGCAGTAATTCGGGAGGTATCAATCAGCCCCAGCATTTT.